The TCR beta chain described here comes from a study of blood T cell repertoires in COVID-19. The wider study: Italy, Spain and the United States were the sources of the convalescent and acute COVID-19 samples. The cDNA or gDNA used as material had been derived from T cells, B-cell-depleted T cells, or PBMCs.

The CDR3 has 14 amino acids. Germline trimming cut 3 bases from V and 8 bases from J; bases unmatched to any gene: 5. Germline V gene lookup returns CDR1 SGHNT and CDR2 YYREEE (reference sequence). Per the original methods: Counts of nucleated cells, estimated from reference gene primer amplification, were obtained. Produced via immunoSEQ multiplex PCR; TCRdb's table is partial and in-frame only. That table is the source of V, J and clone size, and D and trimming were worked out from the DNA. The table records approximately 170,000 clones, about 81% of them present only once. This clone has only one observation.

Sequenced: peripheral blood. The TCR originated in a man in his 60s with active or convalescent COVID-19. This chain connects TRBV5-4 to TRBJ1-4; 9 bases align to TRBD1. CDR3: CASSSSGQGEKLFF. The CDR3 DNA is TGTGCCAGCAGCTCATCAGGACAGGGGGAAAAACTGTTTTTT.